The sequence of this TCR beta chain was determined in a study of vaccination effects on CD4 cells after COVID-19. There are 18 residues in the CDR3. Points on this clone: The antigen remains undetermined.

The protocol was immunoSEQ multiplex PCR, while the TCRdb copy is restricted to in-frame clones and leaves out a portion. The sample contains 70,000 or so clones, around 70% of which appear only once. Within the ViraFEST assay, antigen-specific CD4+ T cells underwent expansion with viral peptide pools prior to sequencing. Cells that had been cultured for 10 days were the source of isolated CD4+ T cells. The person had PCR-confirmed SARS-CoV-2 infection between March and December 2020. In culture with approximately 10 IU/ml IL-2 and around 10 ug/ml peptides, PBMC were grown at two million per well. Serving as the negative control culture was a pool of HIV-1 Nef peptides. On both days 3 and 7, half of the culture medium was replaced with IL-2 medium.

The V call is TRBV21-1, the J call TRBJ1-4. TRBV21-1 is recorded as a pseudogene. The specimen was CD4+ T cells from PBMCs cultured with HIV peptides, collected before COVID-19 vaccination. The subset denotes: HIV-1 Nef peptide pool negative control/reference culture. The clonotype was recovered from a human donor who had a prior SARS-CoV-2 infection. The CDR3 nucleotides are TGTGCCAGCAGCAAAGGGAGGACGGCCTCATGGACTAATGAAAAACTGTTTTTT. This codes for CASSKGRTASWTNEKLFF.